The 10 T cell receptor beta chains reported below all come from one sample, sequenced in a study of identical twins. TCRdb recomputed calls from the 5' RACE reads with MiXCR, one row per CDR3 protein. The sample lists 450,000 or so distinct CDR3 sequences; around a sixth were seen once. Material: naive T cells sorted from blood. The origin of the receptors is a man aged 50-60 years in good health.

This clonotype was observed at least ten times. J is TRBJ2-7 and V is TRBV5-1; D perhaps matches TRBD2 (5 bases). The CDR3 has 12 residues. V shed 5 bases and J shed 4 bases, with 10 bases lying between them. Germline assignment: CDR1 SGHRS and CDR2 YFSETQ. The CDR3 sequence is CASRGRGYEQYF. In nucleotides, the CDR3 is TGCGCCAGCAGAGGTCGAGGGTACGAGCAGTACTTC.

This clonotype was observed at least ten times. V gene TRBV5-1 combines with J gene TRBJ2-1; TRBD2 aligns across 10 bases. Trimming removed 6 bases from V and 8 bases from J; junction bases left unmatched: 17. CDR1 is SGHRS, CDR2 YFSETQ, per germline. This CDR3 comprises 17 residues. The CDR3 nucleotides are TGCGCCAGCACGTTATCGGGACTAGCGCCCGAAGGGGATGAGCAGTTCTTC. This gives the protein CASTLSGLAPEGDEQFF.

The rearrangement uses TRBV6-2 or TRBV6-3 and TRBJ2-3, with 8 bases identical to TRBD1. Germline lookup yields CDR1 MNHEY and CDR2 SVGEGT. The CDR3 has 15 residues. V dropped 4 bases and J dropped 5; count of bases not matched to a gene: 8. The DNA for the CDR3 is TGTGCCAGCAGTTCCAGGGGGCTTAGCGGAGATACGCAGTATTTT. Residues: CASSSRGLSGDTQYF.

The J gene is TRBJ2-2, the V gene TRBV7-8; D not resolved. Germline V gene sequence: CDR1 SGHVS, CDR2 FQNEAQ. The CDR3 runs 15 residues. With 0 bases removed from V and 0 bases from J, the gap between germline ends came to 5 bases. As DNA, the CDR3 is TGTGCCAGCAGCTTAGCGGGCCCGAACACCGGGGAGCTGTTTTTT. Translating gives CASSLAGPNTGELFF.

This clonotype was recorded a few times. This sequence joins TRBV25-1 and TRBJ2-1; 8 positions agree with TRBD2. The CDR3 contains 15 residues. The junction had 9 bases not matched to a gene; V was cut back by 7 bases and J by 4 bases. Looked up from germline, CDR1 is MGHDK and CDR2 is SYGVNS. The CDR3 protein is CASTRGLAEYNEQFF. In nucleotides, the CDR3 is TGTGCCAGCACCCGAGGACTAGCAGAGTACAATGAGCAGTTCTTC.

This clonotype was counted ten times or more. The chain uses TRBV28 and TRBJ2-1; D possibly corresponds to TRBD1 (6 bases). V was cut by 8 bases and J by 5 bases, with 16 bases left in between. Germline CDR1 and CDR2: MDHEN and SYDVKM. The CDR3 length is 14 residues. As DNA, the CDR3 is TGTGCCAGCTTGGTCGGACAGCGCGACAATGAGCAGTTCTTC. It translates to CASLVGQRDNEQFF.

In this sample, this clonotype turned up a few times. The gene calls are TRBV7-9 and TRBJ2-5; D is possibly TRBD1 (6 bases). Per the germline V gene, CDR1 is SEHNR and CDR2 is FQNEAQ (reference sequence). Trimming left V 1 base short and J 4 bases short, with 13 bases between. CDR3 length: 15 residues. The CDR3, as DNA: TGTGCCAGCAGCTTAGGCGGCAGGGGCAGAGAGACCCAGTACTTC. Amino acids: CASSLGGRGRETQYF.

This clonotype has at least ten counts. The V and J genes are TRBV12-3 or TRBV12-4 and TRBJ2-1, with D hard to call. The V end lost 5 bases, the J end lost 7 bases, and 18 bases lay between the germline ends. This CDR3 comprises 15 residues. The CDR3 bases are TGTGCCAGCAGTCTCGGAGTGTTTAGTCGGAATGAGCAGTTCTTC. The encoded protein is CASSLGVFSRNEQFF.

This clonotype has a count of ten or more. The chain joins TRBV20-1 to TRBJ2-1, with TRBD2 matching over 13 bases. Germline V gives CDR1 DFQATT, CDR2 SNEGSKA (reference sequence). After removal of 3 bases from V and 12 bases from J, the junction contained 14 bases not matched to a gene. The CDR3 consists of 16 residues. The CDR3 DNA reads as TGCAGTGCTAGGGGGGGGACTAGCGGGACGACAACTACGCAGTTCTTC. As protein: CSARGGTSGTTTTQFF.

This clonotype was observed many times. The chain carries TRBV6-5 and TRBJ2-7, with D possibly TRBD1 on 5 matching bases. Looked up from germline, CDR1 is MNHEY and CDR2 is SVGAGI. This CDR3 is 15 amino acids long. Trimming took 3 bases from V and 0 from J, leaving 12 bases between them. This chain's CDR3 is CASSYYGARSYEQYF. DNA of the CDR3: TGTGCCAGCAGTTATTATGGGGCCCGCTCCTACGAGCAGTACTTC.